This entry lists 18 T cell receptor beta chains sequenced from one sample in a study of blood T cell repertoires in COVID-19. The repertoire was sequenced with immunoSEQ multiplex PCR; TCRdb's copy has only in-frame clones and lacks some. The sample lists about 200,000 clones; more than 85% were seen once. The sample was peripheral blood. Source of these receptors: a man aged 55-75 years with COVID-19, enrolled during active disease.

This clone was picked up one time. The CDR3 sequence is CASADRGILHF. In nucleotides, the CDR3 is TGTGCCAGTGCGGACAGAGGAATCCTCCACTTT. The V and J genes are TRBV19 and TRBJ1-6; D possibly corresponds to TRBD1 (6 bases). This CDR3 spans 11 amino acids. Trimming stripped 8 bases from V and 15 bases from J, with 14 bases between. Per the germline V gene, CDR1 is LNHDA and CDR2 is SQIVND (reference sequence).

The V gene is TRBV7-9, the J gene TRBJ1-2; 7 nucleotides match TRBD1. Germline V gene data show CDR1 as SEHNR and CDR2 as FQNEAQ (reference sequence). V was clipped by 5 bases and J by 7 bases; unmatched bases: 1. CDR3 length: 11 residues. CDR3 bases: TGTGCCAGCAGCCGACAGGGTGGCTACACCTTC. Residues: CASSRQGGYTF.

The chain is built from TRBV28 and TRBJ2-2, with D tentatively TRBD2 (5 bases). CDR1 and CDR2 from the germline V gene are MDHEN and SYDVKM. Trimming removed 6 bases at V and 4 bases at J, with 18 bases between. This CDR3 comprises 16 residues. The CDR3 DNA reads as TGTGCCAGCAGCCGTGGGTCGGGAAAAGTCACCGGGGAGCTGTTTTTT. Translating gives CASSRGSGKVTGELFF.

The gene calls are TRBV12-5 and TRBJ2-5, with D maybe TRBD1 (6 bases). The CDR3 contains 13 residues. Trimming took off 1 base at V and 3 bases at J, with 6 bases between the two ends. CDR1 is LGHNT, CDR2 FRNRAP, per germline. The CDR3 loop is CASGLGTEETQYF. The CDR3 DNA reads TGTGCTAGTGGTTTGGGGACAGAAGAGACCCAGTACTTC.

This clone came up a few times. The chain uses TRBV3-1 (or the pseudogene TRBV3-2) and TRBJ2-5; TRBD1 agrees at 9 bases. V gave up 1 base and J gave up 3 bases; unmatched junction bases: 3. This CDR3 is 15 amino acids long. Germline V CDR1 and CDR2: LGHDT, YNNKEL (reference sequence). The CDR3 region has the DNA TGTGCCAGCAGCCAAGTGACAGGGGGAGAAGAGACCCAGTACTTC. Its translation: CASSQVTGGEETQYF.

The gene calls are TRBV29-1 and TRBJ1-3; D is possibly TRBD1 (5 bases). Germline CDR1 and CDR2: SQVTM and ANQGSEA. The CDR3 sequence is 14 residues long. Trimming took 5 bases from V and 6 from J, leaving 17 bases between them. CDR3 coding DNA: TGCAGCGTTATAGGGGCGGATGCACAAAACACCATATATTTT. Its translation is CSVIGADAQNTIYF.

V and J are TRBV5-1 and TRBJ2-3, with D possibly matching TRBD2 (6 bases). The CDR3 is made up of 15 amino acids. Trimming pared 3 bases from V and 4 bases from J, leaving 15 bases between. Germline loops: CDR1 SGHRS, CDR2 YFSETQ. The CDR3 protein is CASSSSGAQSDTQYF. The CDR3 nucleotides are TGCGCCAGCAGCTCATCGGGAGCACAATCAGATACGCAGTATTTT. The whole variable domain, filled in from reference TRBV5-1 and TRBJ2-3, reads KAGVTQTPRYLIKTRGQQVTLSCSPISGHRSVSWYQQTPGQGLQFLFEYFSETQRNKGNFPGRFSGRQFSNSRSEMNVSTLELGDSALYLCASSSSGAQSDTQYFGPGTRLTVL.

The chain employs TRBV27 and TRBJ2-1; the match to TRBD2 covers 12 bases. Germline CDR1 reads MNHEY; CDR2 reads SMNVEV (reference sequence). J lost 7 bases, V lost 4 bases, and 8 bases had no gene match. The CDR3 has 16 amino acids. The CDR3 coding sequence is TGTGCCAGCAGTTGGGGCCTAGCGGGAGGGAGTAATGAGCAGTTCTTC. It encodes CASSWGLAGGSNEQFF.

DNA for the CDR3: TGTGCCAGCAGCGTTCGGGGGGACCTGAACTACGAGCAGTACTTC. It specifies CASSVRGDLNYEQYF. The chain employs TRBV9 and TRBJ2-7, with 7 bases identical to TRBD2. CDR3 size: 15 residues. The germline V gene has CDR1 SGDLS and CDR2 YYNGEE. The junction had 8 bases not matched to a gene; V was cut back by 2 bases and J by 3 bases.

This clone was seen only a few times. The rearrangement uses TRBV30 and TRBJ1-2; 8 nucleotides match TRBD1. This CDR3 comprises 14 residues. Germline values: CDR1 GTSNPN, CDR2 SVGIG (reference sequence). V gave up 2 bases and J gave up 4 bases; unmatched junction bases: 6. As DNA, the CDR3 is TGTGCCTGGAGTAGTTGGGACAGGTCCTATGGCTACACCTTC. Translated: CAWSSWDRSYGYTF. Full variable domain (outside the CDR3, taken from reference TRBV30 and TRBJ1-2): SQTIHQWPATLVQPVGSPLSLECTVEGTSNPNLYWYRQAAGRGLQLLFYSVGIGQISSEVPQNLSASRPQDRQFILSSKKLLLSDSGFYLCAWSSWDRSYGYTFGSGTRLTVV.

This chain connects TRBV25-1 to TRBJ2-2, with D possibly matching TRBD1 (5 bases). This CDR3 is 17 amino acids long. Germline CDR1 and CDR2: MGHDK and SYGVNS. V shed 6 bases and J shed 6 bases, with 23 bases lying between them. This chain's CDR3 is CASSRDTDSIRPGELFF. In nucleotides, the CDR3 is TGTGCCAGCAGCCGAGACACCGACAGCATACGGCCCGGGGAGCTGTTTTTT. The variable domain in full, completed from reference TRBV25-1 and TRBJ2-2, reads EADIYQTPRYLVIGTGKKITLECSQTMGHDKMYWYQQDPGMELHLIHYSYGVNSTEKGDLSSESTVSRIRTEHFPLTLESARPSHTSQYLCASSRDTDSIRPGELFFGEGSRLTVL.

Written as DNA, the CDR3 is TGTGCCAGCAGCTTGGAGGAGACGTGGCCGACAGGCGTGAACACTGAAGCTTTCTTT. Its protein is CASSLEETWPTGVNTEAFF. This chain uses TRBV5-5 with TRBJ1-1; a weak D match, TRBD1 (6 bases). V lost 0 bases and J lost 0, with 21 bases in between. This CDR3 is 19 amino acids long. Per germline, CDR1 SGHKS and CDR2 YYEKEE (reference sequence). Full variable domain (rest looked up from reference TRBV5-5 and TRBJ1-1): DAGVTQSPTHLIKTRGQQVTLRCSPISGHKSVSWYQQVLGQGPQFIFQYYEKEERGRGNFPDRFSARQFPNYSSELNVNALLLGDSALYLCASSLEETWPTGVNTEAFFGQGTRLTVV.

This chain joins TRBV5-1 and TRBJ2-7; TRBD1 agrees at 8 bases. The germline V gene encodes CDR1 SGHRS and CDR2 YFSETQ. The CDR3 loop spans 18 amino acids. V was pared by 0 bases and J by 3 bases, with 14 bases of the junction left unmatched. The CDR3 reads CASSLGGSSSDRGYEQYF. CDR3 bases: TGCGCCAGCAGCTTGGGGGGTAGTTCAAGCGACAGGGGCTACGAGCAGTACTTC.

This chain links TRBV6-5 with TRBJ2-3; 10 nucleotides line up with TRBD2. The CDR3 consists of 14 residues. The V gene's germline CDR1 is MNHEY and CDR2 SVGAGI. Trimming at V came to 11 bases and at J to 6 bases, leaving 11 bases not matched to a gene. CDR3 loop: CAGPSSGSTDTQYF. CDR3 bases: TGTGCCGGCCCTTCTAGCGGGAGTACGGATACGCAGTATTTT.

The chain recombines TRBV6-6 with TRBJ2-7; 9 nucleotides agree with TRBD2. After removal of 5 bases from V and 1 base from J, the junction contained 6 bases not matched to a gene. The CDR3 is 15 residues long. CDR1 is MNHNY and CDR2 is SVGAGI in the germline V gene (reference sequence). The CDR3: CASSTGTSLSYEQYF. The CDR3 DNA is TGTGCCAGCAGTACCGGGACTAGCCTGTCCTACGAGCAGTACTTC.

V gene TRBV3-1 (or the pseudogene TRBV3-2) combines with J gene TRBJ2-7; tentative D call: TRBD1 (5 bases). In germline, CDR1 is LGHDT, CDR2 YNNKEL (reference sequence). The CDR3 extends over 14 amino acids. Trimming left V 1 base short and J 5 bases short, with 12 bases between. This CDR3 is CASSQGGLTNEQYF. The CDR3 coding sequence is TGTGCCAGCAGCCAAGGGGGCCTGACAAACGAGCAGTACTTC.

This chain links TRBV19 with TRBJ2-7; TRBD2 aligns across 7 bases. V lost 3 bases to trimming and J lost 4 bases; unmatched junction nucleotides: 6. This CDR3 contains 14 residues. In germline, CDR1 is LNHDA, CDR2 SQIVND (reference sequence). This CDR3 is CASSIRGDEYEQYF. For the CDR3, the DNA is TGTGCCAGTAGTATTCGGGGGGATGAGTACGAGCAGTACTTC.

The chain is built from TRBV29-1 and TRBJ2-1; D is unresolved. Between the trimmed V and J ends, which lost 0 bases and 0 bases, there was a span of 12 bases. Germline V CDR1 and CDR2: SQVTM, ANQGSEA. This CDR3 has 16 amino acids. CDR3 bases: TGCAGCGTTGAAGAAGCTAGATTCGGCTCCTACAATGAGCAGTTCTTC. As protein: CSVEEARFGSYNEQFF.